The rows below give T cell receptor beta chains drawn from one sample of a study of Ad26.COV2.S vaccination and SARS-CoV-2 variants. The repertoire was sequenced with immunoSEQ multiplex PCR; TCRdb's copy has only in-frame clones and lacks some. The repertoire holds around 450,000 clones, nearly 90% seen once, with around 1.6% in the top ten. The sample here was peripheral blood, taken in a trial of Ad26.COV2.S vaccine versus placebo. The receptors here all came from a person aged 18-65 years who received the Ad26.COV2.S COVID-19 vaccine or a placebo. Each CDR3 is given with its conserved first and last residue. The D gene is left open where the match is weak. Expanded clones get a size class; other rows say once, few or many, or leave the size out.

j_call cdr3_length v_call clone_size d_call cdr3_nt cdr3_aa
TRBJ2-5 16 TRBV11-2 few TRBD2 TGTGCCAGCAGCTCCACTTCCGGACTAGCGTCAGAGACCCAGTACTTC CASSSTSGLASETQYF
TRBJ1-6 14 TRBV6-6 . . TGTGCCAGCAGTTACAGGGATGAGAGTTCACCCCTCCACTTT CASSYRDESSPLHF
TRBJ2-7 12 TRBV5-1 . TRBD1 TGCGCCAGCAGCTGGACAGGGGATGAGCAGTACTTC CASSWTGDEQYF
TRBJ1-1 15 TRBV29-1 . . TGCAGCGTTGATGCGTACGGGGATTCTACTTTTGAAGCTTTCTTT CSVDAYGDSTFEAFF
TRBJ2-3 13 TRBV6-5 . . TGTGCCAGCAGTTTTCACCGAGCAGATACGCAGTATTTT CASSFHRADTQYF
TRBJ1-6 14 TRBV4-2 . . TGTGCCAGCAGCCAAGAGACAGATAGTTCACCCCTCCACTTT CASSQETDSSPLHF
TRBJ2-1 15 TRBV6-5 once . TGTGCCAGCAGTTACTATAACAGGGCCGCCGATGAGCAGTTCTTC CASSYYNRAADEQFF
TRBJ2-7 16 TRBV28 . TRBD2 TGTGCCAGCAGTTCCGGGAGGTTTGCGGGAGTCCGCGAGCAGTACTTC CASSSGRFAGVREQYF
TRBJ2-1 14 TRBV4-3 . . TGCGCCAGCAGCCAAGACAGGGCCTCAAGTGAGCAGTTCTTC CASSQDRASSEQFF
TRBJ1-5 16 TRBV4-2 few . TGTGCCAGCAGCCCCCTAACAGGGCGTAGCAATCAGCCCCAGCATTTT CASSPLTGRSNQPQHF
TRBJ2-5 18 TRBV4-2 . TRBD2 TGTGCCAGCAGCCACCATCGGGGGGCGGGGGGGCAACAAGAGACCCAGTACTTC CASSHHRGAGGQQETQYF
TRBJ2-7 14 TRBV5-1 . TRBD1 TGCGCCAGCAGCGAGGGACAGGGGGCTGGCGAGCAGTACTTC CASSEGQGAGEQYF
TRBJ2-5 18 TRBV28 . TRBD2 TGTGCCAGCAGTTTCGCCGGACTAGCGGGAGGTAGGAGGGAGACCCAGTACTTC CASSFAGLAGGRRETQYF
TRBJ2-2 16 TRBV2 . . TGTGCCAGCAGTGAAGCGAAGGTAGCTGTCTCCGGGGAGCTGTTTTTT CASSEAKVAVSGELFF
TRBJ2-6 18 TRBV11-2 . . TGTGCCAGCAGCTTAAGGCGCAGGGGAGTTGCTGGGGCCAACGTCCTGACTTTC CASSLRRRGVAGANVLTF
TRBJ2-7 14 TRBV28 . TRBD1 TGTGCCAGCAGCGGACCGGGACAGGGCTACGAGCAGTACTTC CASSGPGQGYEQYF
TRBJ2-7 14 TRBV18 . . TGTGCCAGCTCACCACCCGCGCTTAACTACGAGCAGTACTTC CASSPPALNYEQYF
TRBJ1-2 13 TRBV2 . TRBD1 TGTGCCAGCAGTAAGGACAGGGAGAATGGCTACACCTTC CASSKDRENGYTF
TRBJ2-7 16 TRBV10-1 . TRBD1 TGCGCCAGCAGTGAGCACGGGACAGGGAAACCCTACGAGCAGTACTTC CASSEHGTGKPYEQYF
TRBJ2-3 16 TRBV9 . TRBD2 TGTGCCAGCAGCACATTAGCGGGGCTGGGGACAGATACGCAGTATTTT CASSTLAGLGTDTQYF
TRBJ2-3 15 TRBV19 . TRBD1 TGTGCCAGTAGTGCAGGGGGCCCTAGCACAGATACGCAGTATTTT CASSAGGPSTDTQYF
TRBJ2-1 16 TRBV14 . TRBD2 TGTGCCAGCAGCCAAGTATTCGGGGGGGCTTACAATGAGCAGTTCTTC CASSQVFGGAYNEQFF
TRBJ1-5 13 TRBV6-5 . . TGTGCCAGCAGTTACTCAAGCAATCAGCCCCAGCATTTT CASSYSSNQPQHF
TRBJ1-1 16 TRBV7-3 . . TGTGCCAGCAGCTTATTGGGGCCGACAGCGAACACTGAAGCTTTCTTT CASSLLGPTANTEAFF
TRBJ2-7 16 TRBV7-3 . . TGTGCCAGCAGCTTAACCGGCTCCTCGACCTCCTACGAGCAGTACTTC CASSLTGSSTSYEQYF
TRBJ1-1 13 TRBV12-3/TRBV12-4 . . TGTGCCAGCAGCACCGGACAGAACACTGAAGCTTTCTTT CASSTGQNTEAFF
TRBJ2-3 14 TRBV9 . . TGTGCCAGCAGCGTAGAGTTGGAGGACCATACGCAGTATTTT CASSVELEDHTQYF
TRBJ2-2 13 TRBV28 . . TGTGCCTACAGTGTCGCGAACACCGGGGAGCTGTTTTTT CAYSVANTGELFF
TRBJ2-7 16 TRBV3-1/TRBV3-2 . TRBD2 TGTGCCAGCAGCCAAGAAAGTCTAGCGGGGATATACGAGCAGTACTTC CASSQESLAGIYEQYF
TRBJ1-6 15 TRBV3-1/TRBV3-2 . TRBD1 TGTGCCAGCAGCCATGGGACAGGAGGAATTTCACCCCTCCACTTT CASSHGTGGISPLHF
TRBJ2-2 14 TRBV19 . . TGTGCCAGTAGCACAGGGTTTCGTACCGGGGAGCTGTTTTTT CASSTGFRTGELFF
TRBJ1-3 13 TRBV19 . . TGTGCCAGTAGTACGAATATCGGAAACACCATATATTTT CASSTNIGNTIYF
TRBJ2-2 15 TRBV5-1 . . TGCGCCAGCAGCTTAGGGGACCTAACTCTCGGGGAGCTGTTTTTT CASSLGDLTLGELFF
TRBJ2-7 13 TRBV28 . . TGTGCCAGCAGCCCTACTCTAGCGAAGGAGCAGTACTTC CASSPTLAKEQYF
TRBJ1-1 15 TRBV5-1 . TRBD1 TGCGCCAGCAGCCTTAAGGGGACAGCGAACACTGAAGCTTTCTTT CASSLKGTANTEAFF
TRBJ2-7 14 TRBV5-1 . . TGCGCCAGCAGCTTGGTGTCAGGGAACTACGAGCAGTACTTC CASSLVSGNYEQYF
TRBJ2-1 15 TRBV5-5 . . TGTGCCAGCAGGGTACCGGGACGCCGCCGAGATGAGCAGTTCTTC CASRVPGRRRDEQFF
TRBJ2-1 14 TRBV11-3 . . TGTGCCAGCAGCCCGTCAACCAACAGGAATGAGCAGTTCTTC CASSPSTNRNEQFF
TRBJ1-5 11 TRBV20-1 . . TGCAGTGCTAGAGCGGGGGGGGCCCAGCATTTT CSARAGGAQHF